The clone carrying this T cell receptor (beta chain) was picked up a small number of times. No antigen is known for it. The data are from a study of cytomegalovirus exposure and HLA in healthy donors. Background on the study: Among around 180 million T cells, an earlier analysis found around 100 million unique TCR beta sequences. General study points: Per published accounts, TCR beta sequences correctly predicted the HLA-A and HLA-B alleles of most subjects. Later analysis indicated greater clonal expansion among HLA-associated TCR beta chains than among equally common other chains.

The PCR made use of 60 Vbeta and 13 Jbeta primers. The table came from immunoSEQ multiplex PCR; TCRdb's copy has only in-frame clones and leaves some out. The top ten clones hold roughly 1% of a sample with under 200,000 clones, approximately 81% of them seen once. Germline V gene sequence: CDR1 SGHTS, CDR2 YDEGEE. The CDR3 loop spans 13 amino acids. Trimming took 0 bases from V and 7 from J, leaving 5 bases between them. This rearrangement joins TRBV5-8 to TRBJ1-6; D might be TRBD1 (5 bases). This receptor was taken from a man aged 25 to 40 in good health and CMV-seronegative. Sequenced input: PBMCs. The CDR3 sequence is CASSLEGNSPLHF. The CDR3 region has the DNA TGTGCCAGCAGCTTGGAGGGGAATTCACCCCTCCACTTT.